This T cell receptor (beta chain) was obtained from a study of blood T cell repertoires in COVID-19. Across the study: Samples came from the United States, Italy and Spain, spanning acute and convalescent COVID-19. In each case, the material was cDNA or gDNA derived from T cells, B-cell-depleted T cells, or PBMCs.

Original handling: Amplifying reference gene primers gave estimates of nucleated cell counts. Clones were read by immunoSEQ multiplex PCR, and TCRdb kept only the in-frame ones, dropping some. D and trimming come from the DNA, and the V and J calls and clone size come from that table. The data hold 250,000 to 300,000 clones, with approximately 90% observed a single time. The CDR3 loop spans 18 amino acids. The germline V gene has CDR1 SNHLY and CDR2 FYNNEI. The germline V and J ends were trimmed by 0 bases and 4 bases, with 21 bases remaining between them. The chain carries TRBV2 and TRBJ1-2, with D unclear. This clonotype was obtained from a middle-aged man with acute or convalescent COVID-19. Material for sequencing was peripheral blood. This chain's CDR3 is CASSEALPSLNPPYGYTF. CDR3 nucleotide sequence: TGTGCCAGCAGTGAAGCGCTCCCCAGTCTCAACCCTCCCTATGGCTACACCTTC.